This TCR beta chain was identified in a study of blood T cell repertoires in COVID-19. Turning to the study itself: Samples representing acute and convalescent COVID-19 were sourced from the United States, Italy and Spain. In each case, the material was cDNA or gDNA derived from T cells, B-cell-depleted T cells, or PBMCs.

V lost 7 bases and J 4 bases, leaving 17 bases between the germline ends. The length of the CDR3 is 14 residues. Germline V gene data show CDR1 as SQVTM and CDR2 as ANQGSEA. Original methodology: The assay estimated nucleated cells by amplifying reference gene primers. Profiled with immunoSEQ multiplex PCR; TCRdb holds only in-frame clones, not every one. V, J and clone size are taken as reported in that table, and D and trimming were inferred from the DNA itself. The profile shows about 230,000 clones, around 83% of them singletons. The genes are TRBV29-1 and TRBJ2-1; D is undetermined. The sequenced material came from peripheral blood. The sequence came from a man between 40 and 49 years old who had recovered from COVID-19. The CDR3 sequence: CSGLGGSGYNEQFF. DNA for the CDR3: TGCAGCGGCCTTGGCGGATCCGGGTACAATGAGCAGTTCTTC.